The T cell receptor (beta chain) described here comes from a study of identical twins. General study findings and limits: Weaker excess twin sharing was observed in beta out-of-frame sequences. Invariant MAIT and iNKT cells may have partly biased zero-insertion analyses.

This clonotype turned up a few times. The antigen remains unidentified. TCRdb analysed the 5' RACE reads with MiXCR anew, one entry per CDR3 protein. This table has approximately 240,000 distinct CDR3 sequences, around an eighth appearing once. CDR3 length: 15 residues. Germline V gene lookup returns CDR1 SEHNR and CDR2 FQNEAQ (reference sequence). The V gene end was trimmed by 3 bases and the J gene end by 3 bases; junction bases not matched to a gene: 8. This rearrangement joins TRBV7-9 to TRBJ2-7; 7 positions match TRBD2. The receptor was isolated from a woman aged 18 to 35 in good health. The sample taken for sequencing was memory (CD45RO+) T cells sorted from blood. CDR3 in DNA: TGTGCCAGCAGCTTTAAGGTGGCGGGAGACTACGAGCAGTACTTC. Translated, it gives CASSFKVAGDYEQYF.